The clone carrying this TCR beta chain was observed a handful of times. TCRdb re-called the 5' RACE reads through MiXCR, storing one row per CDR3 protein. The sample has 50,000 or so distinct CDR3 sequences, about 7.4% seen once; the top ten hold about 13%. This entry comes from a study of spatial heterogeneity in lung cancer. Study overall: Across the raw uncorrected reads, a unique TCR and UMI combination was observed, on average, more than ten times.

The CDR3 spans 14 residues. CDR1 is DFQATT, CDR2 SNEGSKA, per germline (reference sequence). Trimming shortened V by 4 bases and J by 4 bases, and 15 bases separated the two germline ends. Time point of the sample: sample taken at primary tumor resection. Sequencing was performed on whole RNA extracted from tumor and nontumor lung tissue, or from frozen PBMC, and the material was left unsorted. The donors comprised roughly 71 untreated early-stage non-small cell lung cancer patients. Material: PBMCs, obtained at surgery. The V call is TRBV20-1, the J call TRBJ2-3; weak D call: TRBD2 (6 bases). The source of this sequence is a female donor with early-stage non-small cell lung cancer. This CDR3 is CSAKKAAGPDTQYF. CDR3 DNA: TGCAGTGCTAAGAAGGCAGCGGGCCCAGATACGCAGTATTTT.